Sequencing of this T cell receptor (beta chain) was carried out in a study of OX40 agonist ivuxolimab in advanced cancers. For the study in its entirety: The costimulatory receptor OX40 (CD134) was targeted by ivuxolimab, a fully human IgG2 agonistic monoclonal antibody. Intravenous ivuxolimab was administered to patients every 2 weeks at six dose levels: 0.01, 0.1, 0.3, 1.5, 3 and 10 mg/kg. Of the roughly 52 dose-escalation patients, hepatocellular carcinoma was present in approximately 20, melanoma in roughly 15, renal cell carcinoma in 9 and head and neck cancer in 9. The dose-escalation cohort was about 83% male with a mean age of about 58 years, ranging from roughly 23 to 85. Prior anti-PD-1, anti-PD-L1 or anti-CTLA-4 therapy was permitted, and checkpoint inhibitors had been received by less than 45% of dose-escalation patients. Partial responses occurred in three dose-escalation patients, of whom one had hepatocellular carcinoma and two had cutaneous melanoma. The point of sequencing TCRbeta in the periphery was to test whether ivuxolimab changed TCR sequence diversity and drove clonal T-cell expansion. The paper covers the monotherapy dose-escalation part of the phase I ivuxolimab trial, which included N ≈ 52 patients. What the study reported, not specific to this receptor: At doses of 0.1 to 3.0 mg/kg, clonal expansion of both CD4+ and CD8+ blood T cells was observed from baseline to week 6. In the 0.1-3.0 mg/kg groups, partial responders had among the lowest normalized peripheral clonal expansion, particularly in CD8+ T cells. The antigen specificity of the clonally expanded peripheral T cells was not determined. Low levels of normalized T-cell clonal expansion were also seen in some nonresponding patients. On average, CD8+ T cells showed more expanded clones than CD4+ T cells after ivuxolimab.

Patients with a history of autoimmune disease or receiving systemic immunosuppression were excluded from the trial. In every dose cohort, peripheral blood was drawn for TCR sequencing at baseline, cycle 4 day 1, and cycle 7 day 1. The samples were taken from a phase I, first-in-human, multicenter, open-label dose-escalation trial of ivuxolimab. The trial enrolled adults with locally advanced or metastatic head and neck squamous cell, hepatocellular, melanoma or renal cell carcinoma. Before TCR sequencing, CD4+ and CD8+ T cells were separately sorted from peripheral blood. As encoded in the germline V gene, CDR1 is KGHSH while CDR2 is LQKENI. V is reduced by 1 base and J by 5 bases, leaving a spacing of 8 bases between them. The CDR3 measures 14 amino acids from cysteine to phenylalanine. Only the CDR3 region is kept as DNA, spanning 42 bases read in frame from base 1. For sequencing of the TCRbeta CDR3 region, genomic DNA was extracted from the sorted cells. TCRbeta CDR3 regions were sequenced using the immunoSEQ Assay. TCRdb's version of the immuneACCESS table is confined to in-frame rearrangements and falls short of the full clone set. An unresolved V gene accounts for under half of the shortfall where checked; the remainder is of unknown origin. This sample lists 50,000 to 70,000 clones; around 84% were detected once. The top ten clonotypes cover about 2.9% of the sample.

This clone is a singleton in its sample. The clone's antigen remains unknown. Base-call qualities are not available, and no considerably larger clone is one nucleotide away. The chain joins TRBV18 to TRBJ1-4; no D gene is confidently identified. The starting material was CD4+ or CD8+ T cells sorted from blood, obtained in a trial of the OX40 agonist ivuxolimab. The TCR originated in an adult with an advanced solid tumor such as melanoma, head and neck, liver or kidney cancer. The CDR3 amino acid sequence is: CASSPRRKNEKLFF. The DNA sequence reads TGTGCCAGCTCACCACGCCGGAAAAATGAAAAACTGTTTTTT.